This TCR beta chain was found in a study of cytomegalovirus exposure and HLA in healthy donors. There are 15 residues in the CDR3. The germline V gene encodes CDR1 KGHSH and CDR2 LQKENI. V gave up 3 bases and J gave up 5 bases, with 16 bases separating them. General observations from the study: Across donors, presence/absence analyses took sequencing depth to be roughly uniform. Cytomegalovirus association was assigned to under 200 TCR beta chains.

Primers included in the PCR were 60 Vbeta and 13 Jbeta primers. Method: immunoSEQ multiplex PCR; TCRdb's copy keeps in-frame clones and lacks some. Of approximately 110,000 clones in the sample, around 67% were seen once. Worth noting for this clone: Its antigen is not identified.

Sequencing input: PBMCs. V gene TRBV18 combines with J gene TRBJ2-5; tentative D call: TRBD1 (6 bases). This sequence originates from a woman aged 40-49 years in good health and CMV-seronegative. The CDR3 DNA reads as TGTGCCAGCTCACCTGAACAGGGTTCAGGGGAGACCCAGTACTTC. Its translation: CASSPEQGSGETQYF.